The clone carrying this T cell receptor beta chain was seen repeatedly, ten times or more. Under 3 months was the duration of disease in ophthalmopathy patients, who also had a Clinical Activity Score of at least 3 and a NOSPECS grade of at least 4. The CDR3 length is 15 residues. V lost 0 bases to trimming and J lost 7 bases, with 15 bases between them. The V gene's germline CDR1 is SEHNR and CDR2 FQNEAQ (reference sequence). RNA transcripts served as the template for amplifying TCR beta CDR3 regions. HTBI primers were the set used in a first-round RT-PCR of the TCR CDR3. TCRdb passed the multiplex PCR reads through MiXCR, listing each CDR3 protein once. The sample shows fewer than 250,000 distinct CDR3 sequences, approximately 25% of them seen only once. This entry comes from a study of T cells in Graves' hyperthyroidism and ophthalmopathy.

The chain carries TRBV7-9 and TRBJ2-5; tentative D call: TRBD1 (6 bases). The receptor was isolated from a woman between 40 and 55 years old with Graves' ophthalmopathy. Sequencing was done on a sample of blood. CDR3: CASSLAQTGPRTQYF. CDR3 DNA: TGTGCCAGCAGCTTAGCCCAGACAGGCCCTAGGACCCAGTACTTC. The full variable domain, with the rest looked up from reference TRBV7-9 and TRBJ2-5, is DTGVSQNPRHKITKRGQNVTFRCDPISEHNRLYWYRQTLGQGPEFLTYFQNEAQLEKSRLLSDRFSAERPKGSFSTLEIQRTEQGDSAMYLCASSLAQTGPRTQYFGPGTRLLVL.